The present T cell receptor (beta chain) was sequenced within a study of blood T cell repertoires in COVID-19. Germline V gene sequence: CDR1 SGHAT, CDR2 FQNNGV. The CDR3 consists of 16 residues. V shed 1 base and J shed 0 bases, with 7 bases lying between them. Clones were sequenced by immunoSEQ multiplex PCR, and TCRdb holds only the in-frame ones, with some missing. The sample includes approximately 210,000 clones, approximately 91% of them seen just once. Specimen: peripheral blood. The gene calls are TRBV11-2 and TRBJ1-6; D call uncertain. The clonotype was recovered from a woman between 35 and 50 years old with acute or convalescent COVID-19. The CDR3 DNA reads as TGTGCCAGCAGCTTAGTCGGTAGCTCCTATAATTCACCCCTCCACTTT. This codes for CASSLVGSSYNSPLHF.